Sequencing of this T cell receptor beta chain was carried out in a study of neoadjuvant anti-PD-1 for oral cavity cancer. Across the whole study: Non-progressing patients received a fourth nivolumab dose near day 43, then surgery on days 50-56.

Trimming left V 6 bases short and J 3 bases short, with 11 bases between. Germline V gene sequence: CDR1 LNHNV, CDR2 YYDKDF (reference sequence). The CDR3 has 13 residues. Time point here: after neoadjuvant nivolumab, at surgical resection. Only in-frame clones appear in the TCRdb table, and some are missing; sequencing was by immunoSEQ multiplex PCR. The sample records about 42,000 clones, 65% to 85% being singletons. This clone was seen more than once but under ten times. The sequenced sample was PBMCs, obtained after nivolumab (anti-PD-1) treatment. This TCR was recovered from a person aged 35-79 years with oral cavity squamous cell carcinoma. The chain carries TRBV15 and TRBJ1-1, with D uncertain. CDR3 sequence (DNA): TGTGCCACCAGTCTAGTCAAGGACACTGAAGCTTTCTTT. It encodes CATSLVKDTEAFF.